This T cell receptor (beta chain) was captured by sequencing in a study of regulatory T cells in long-lasting Graves disease. Overall study results and limits: Thyroid tissue was not studied; only peripheral blood was.

Time point given: newly diagnosed GD, antithyroid drugs for less than 3 months. RNA from PBMCs was the source of the TCR library. There are many counts of this clonotype. The antigen remains unidentified. Sequencing libraries for TCR beta were prepared with iRepertoire HTBI primers and Arm-PCR of CDR3 regions. TCRdb analysed the multiplex PCR reads with MiXCR anew, one entry per CDR3 protein. Of about 470,000 distinct CDR3 sequences detected, more than 13% appear once; the ten largest clones hold roughly 17%. V trimming: 6 bases; J trimming: 1 base; junction bases outside the gene matches: 4. This CDR3 is built from 14 residues. Germline CDR1 PRHDT, CDR2 FYEKMQ (reference sequence). These same records also appear under a second study, on T cells in Graves' hyperthyroidism and ophthalmopathy.

This chain links TRBV13 with TRBJ2-7; 9 bases match TRBD2. The TCR comes from a woman aged 25 to 39 with Graves disease. Sample: peripheral blood mononuclear cells (PBMCs), taken at new diagnosis, from a patient treated with antithyroid drugs. This chain's CDR3 is CASRRTSASYEQYF. Written as DNA, the CDR3 is TGTGCCAGCAGGAGGACTAGCGCATCCTACGAGCAGTACTTC.